The present TCR beta chain was sequenced within a study of tumor and adjacent non-tumor tissue in lung cancer. Germline V gene data show CDR1 as DFQATT and CDR2 as SNEGSKA (reference sequence). This CDR3 has 15 amino acids. The template was RNA from unsorted bulk tissue. TCRbeta libraries were built with three rounds of nested PCR, modified from ARM-PCR. One entry per CDR3 protein results from TCRdb running MiXCR on the multiplex PCR reads. Among tens of thousands of distinct CDR3 sequences, roughly 73% were seen once, and the ten largest hold 28%. Details on this clonotype: Compared with germline, one end of the junction differs, possibly owing to a read error.

The clonotype originates from a man in his sixties with non-small cell lung cancer. This chain uses TRBV20-1 with TRBJ1-1; D gene uncertain. The sequenced sample was lung tumor tissue. CDR3 nucleotides: TGCAGTGCTAGGGGCCGGACGGAAGTCGACACTGAAGTTTTCTTT. Translating it yields CSARGRTEVDTEVFF.